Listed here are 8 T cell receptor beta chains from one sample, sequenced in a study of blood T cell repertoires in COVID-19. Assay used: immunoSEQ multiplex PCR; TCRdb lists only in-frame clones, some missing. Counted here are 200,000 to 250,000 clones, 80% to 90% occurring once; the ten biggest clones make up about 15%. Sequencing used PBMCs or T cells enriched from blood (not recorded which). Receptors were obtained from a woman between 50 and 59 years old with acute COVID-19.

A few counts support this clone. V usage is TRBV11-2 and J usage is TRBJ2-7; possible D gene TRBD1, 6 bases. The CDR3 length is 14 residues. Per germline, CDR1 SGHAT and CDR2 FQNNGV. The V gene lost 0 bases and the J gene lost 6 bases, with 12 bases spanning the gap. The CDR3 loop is CASSLEARGTEQYF. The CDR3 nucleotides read TGTGCCAGCAGCTTAGAGGCCAGGGGCACCGAGCAGTACTTC.

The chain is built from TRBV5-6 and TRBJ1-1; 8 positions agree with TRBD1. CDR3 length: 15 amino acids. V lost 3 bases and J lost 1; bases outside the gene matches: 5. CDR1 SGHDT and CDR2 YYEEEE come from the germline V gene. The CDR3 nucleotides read TGTGCCAGCAGCTGGCTACAGGGGGGGAACACTGAAGCTTTCTTT. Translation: CASSWLQGGNTEAFF.

Here the CDR3 reads CASSRVGASEKLFF. The CDR3 region has the DNA TGTGCCAGCAGCAGGGTGGGGGCTTCTGAAAAACTGTTTTTT. The rearrangement joins TRBV5-4 to TRBJ1-4; TRBD1 might be the D (6 bases). Trimming left V 4 bases short and J 7 bases short, with 14 bases between. Germline V gives CDR1 SGHNT, CDR2 YYREEE (reference sequence). This CDR3 spans 14 amino acids.

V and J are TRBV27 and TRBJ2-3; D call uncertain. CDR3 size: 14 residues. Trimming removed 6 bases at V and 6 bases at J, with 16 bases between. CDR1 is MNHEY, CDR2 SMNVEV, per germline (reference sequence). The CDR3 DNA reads TGTGCCAGCAGCTTTACAACAGCAGACGATACGCAGTATTTT. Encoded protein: CASSFTTADDTQYF.

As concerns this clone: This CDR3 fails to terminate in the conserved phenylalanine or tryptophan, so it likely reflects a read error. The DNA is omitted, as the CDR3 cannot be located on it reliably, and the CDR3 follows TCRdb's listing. The CDR3 here is CAISEFEFGRRGCFR. This sequence joins TRBV10-3 and TRBJ1-2; the tabulated D call, TRBD1, remains unverified against the DNA. Counting both end residues, the CDR3 totals 15 amino acids. Germline V gene data show CDR1 as ENHRY and CDR2 as SYGVKD.

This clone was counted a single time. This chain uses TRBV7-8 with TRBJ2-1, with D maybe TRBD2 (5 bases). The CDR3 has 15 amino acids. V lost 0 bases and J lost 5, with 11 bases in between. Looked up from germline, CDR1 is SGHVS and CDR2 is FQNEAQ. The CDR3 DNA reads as TGTGCCAGCAGCTTAGCCCCCTCGACTAACAATGAGCAGTTCTTC. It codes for CASSLAPSTNNEQFF.

The CDR3 spells CAISADGHTYEQYF. CDR3 nucleotides: TGTGCCATCAGTGCCGACGGACACACCTACGAGCAGTACTTC. The chain carries TRBV10-3 and TRBJ2-7, with a possible D match to TRBD1 (5 bases). Germline V gene sequence: CDR1 ENHRY, CDR2 SYGVKD. V was trimmed by 4 bases and J by 2 bases, leaving 12 bases between them. The CDR3 sequence is 14 residues long.

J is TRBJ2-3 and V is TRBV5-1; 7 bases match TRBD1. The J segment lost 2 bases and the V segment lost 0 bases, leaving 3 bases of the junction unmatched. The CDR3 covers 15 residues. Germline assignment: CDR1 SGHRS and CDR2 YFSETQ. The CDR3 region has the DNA TGCGCCAGCAGCTTGGGGGACAGCCTCACAGATACGCAGTATTTT. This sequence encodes CASSLGDSLTDTQYF.